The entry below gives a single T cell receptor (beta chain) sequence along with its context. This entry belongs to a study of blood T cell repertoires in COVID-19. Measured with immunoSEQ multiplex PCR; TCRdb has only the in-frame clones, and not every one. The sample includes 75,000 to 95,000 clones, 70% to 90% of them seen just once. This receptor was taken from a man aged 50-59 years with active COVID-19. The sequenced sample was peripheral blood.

The CDR3 region is CASSSTSTDTQYF. CDR3 DNA: TGTGCCAGCAGCTCCACTTCAACAGATACGCAGTATTTT. This chain joins TRBV7-3 and TRBJ2-3; no reliable D call. Trimming took off 4 bases at V and 3 bases at J, with 8 bases between the two ends. The CDR3 consists of 13 residues. CDR1 and CDR2 from the germline V gene are SGHTA and FQGTGA.